The T cell receptor (beta chain) under discussion was sequenced for a study of response to subunit inactivated influenza vaccine. The CDR3 covers 16 residues. Trimming took 4 bases from V and 7 from J, leaving 22 bases between them. Via MiXCR, TCRdb re-called the RT-PCR reads, giving one row per CDR3 protein. This table has some 800,000 distinct CDR3 sequences, approximately 22% appearing once. The chain has TRBV12-3 or TRBV12-4 and TRBJ2-5, with a possible D match to TRBD2 (5 bases). The TCR originated in a man aged 50 to 59 who received an inactivated influenza vaccine. Sequencing used PBMCs from blood, obtained 5 days after vaccination. DNA for the CDR3: TGTGCCAGCAGTTCACCCGGAGGAGCACTATTCCGGACCCAGTACTTC. Protein sequence: CASSSPGGALFRTQYF.